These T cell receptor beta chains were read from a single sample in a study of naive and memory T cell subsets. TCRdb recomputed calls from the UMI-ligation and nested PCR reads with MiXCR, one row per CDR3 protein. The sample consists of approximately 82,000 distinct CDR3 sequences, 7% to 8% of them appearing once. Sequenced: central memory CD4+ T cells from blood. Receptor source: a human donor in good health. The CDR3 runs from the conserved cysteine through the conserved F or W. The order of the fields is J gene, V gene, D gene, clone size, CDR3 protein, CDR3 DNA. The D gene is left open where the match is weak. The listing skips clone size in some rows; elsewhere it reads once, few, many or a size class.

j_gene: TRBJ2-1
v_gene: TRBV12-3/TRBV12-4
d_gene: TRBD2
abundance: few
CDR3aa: CASTPGTSYLYNEQFF
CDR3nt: TGTGCCAGCACCCCCGGGACTAGCTACCTCTACAATGAGCAGTTCTTC

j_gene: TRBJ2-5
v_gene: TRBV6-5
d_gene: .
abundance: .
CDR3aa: CASSRVRRETQYF
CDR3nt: TGTGCCAGCTCCAGGGTTCGGCGGGAGACCCAGTACTTC

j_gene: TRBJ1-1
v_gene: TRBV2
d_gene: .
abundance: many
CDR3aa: CASSVSLNTEAFF
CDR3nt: TGTGCCAGCAGTGTGTCCCTGAACACTGAAGCTTTCTTT

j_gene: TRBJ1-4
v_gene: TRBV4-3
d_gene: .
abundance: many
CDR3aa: CASSQRGSGEKLFF
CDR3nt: TGCGCCAGCAGCCAAAGGGGTTCGGGCGAAAAACTGTTTTTT

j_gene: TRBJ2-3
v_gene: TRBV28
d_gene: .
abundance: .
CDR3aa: CASSRGRVPSTDTQYF
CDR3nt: TGTGCCAGCAGTCGCGGTCGGGTGCCCAGCACAGATACGCAGTATTTT

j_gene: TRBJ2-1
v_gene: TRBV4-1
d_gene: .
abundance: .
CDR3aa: CASSPETVSSYNEQFF
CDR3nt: TGCGCCAGCAGCCCCGAGACAGTTAGCTCCTACAATGAGCAGTTCTTC

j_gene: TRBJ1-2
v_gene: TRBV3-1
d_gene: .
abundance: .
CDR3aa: CASMAPNGGYTF
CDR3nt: TGTGCCAGCATGGCTCCAAATGGCGGCTACACCTTC

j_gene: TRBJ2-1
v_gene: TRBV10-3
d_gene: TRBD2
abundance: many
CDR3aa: CAISASGSGSNEQFF
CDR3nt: TGTGCCATCAGTGCGAGCGGGAGTGGTTCCAATGAGCAGTTCTTC

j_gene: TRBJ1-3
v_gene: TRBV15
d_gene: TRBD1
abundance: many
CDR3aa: CATSRKTGSLSGNTIYF
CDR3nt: TGTGCCACCAGCAGAAAGACAGGGTCCCTCTCTGGAAACACCATATATTTT

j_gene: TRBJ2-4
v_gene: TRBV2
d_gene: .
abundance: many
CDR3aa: CASSEGRVTQYF
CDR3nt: TGTGCCAGCAGTGAAGGGAGGGTTACTCAGTACTTC

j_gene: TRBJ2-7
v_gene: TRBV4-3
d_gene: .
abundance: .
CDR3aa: CASSQDTGEQYF
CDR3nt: TGCGCCAGCAGCCAAGATACGGGGGAGCAGTACTTC

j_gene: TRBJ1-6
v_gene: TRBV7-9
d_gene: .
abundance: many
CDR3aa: CASSLEGLISPLHF
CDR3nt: TGTGCCAGCAGCTTAGAGGGTCTGATTTCACCCCTCCACTTT

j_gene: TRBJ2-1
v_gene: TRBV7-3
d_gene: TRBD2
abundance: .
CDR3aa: CASSLTGTRHNEQFF
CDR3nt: TGTGCCAGCAGCTTAACCGGGACTAGGCACAATGAGCAGTTCTTC

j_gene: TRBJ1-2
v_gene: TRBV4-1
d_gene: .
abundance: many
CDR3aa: CASSQDRWGGFSNYGYTF
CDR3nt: TGCGCCAGCAGCCAAGATCGATGGGGAGGTTTCTCTAACTATGGCTACACCTTC

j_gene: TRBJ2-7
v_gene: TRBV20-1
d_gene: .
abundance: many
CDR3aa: CSARGWQPGFYEQYF
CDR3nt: TGCAGTGCTAGGGGGTGGCAGCCCGGGTTCTACGAGCAGTACTTC

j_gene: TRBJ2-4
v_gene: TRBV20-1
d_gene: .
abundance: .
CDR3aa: CSAAVEGRKQDKNIQYF
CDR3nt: TGCAGTGCTGCCGTCGAGGGCCGGAAACAAGACAAAAACATTCAGTACTTC

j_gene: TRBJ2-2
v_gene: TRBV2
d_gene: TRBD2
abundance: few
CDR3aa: CASGGAGGPTGELFF
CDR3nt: TGTGCCAGCGGTGGTGCGGGAGGGCCCACCGGGGAGCTGTTTTTT

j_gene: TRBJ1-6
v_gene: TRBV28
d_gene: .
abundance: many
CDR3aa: CASSWEEVSPLHF
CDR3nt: TGTGCCAGCAGTTGGGAAGAGGTCTCACCCCTCCACTTT

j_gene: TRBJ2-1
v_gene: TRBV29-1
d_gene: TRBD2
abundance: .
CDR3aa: CSVAGSGSPSNEQFF
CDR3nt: TGCAGCGTTGCAGGTAGCGGGAGTCCGTCGAATGAGCAGTTCTTC

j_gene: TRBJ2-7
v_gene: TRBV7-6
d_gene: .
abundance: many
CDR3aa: CASSLETAYERYF
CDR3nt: TGTGCCAGCAGCTTAGAGACGGCTTACGAGCGGTACTTC

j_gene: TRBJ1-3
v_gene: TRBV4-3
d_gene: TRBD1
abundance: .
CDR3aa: CASSPGGGPNTIYF
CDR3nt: TGCGCCAGCAGCCCGGGAGGGGGCCCCAACACCATATATTTT

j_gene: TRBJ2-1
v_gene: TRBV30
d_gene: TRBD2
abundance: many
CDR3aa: CAWSVRLAGNINEQFF
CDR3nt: TGTGCCTGGAGTGTACGACTAGCGGGGAACATCAATGAGCAGTTCTTC

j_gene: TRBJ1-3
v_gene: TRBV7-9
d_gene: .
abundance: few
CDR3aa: CASSLGNTIYF
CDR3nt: TGTGCCAGCAGCCTAGGAAACACCATATATTTT

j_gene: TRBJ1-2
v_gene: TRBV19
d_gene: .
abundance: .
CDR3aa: CASKPSTGPGNYGYTF
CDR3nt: TGTGCCAGTAAGCCGAGTACGGGCCCGGGAAACTATGGCTACACCTTC

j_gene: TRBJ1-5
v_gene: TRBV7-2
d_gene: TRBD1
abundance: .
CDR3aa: CASSLSGQGQPQHF
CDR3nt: TGTGCCAGCAGCTTATCGGGACAGGGTCAGCCCCAGCATTTT

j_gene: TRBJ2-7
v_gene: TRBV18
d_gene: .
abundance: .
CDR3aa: CASSPMDVAYEQYF
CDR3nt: TGTGCCAGCTCACCAATGGACGTAGCCTACGAGCAGTACTTC

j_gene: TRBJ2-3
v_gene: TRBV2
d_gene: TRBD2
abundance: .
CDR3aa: CASKRGGPADTQYF
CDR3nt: TGTGCCAGCAAGCGGGGGGGCCCCGCAGATACGCAGTATTTT

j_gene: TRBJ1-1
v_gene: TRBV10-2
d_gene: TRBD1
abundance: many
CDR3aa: CASSDPGQGYTEAFF
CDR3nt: TGCGCCAGCAGTGACCCGGGACAGGGGTACACTGAAGCTTTCTTT

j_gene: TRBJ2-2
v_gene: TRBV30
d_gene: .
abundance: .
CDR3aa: CAWTGQGTRSNTGELFF
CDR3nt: TGTGCCTGGACGGGGCAGGGGACAAGATCGAACACCGGGGAGCTGTTTTTT

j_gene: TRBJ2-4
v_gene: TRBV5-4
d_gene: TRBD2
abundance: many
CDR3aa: CASSRPREGIQYF
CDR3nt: TGTGCCAGCAGCCGCCCGAGGGAGGGCATTCAGTACTTC

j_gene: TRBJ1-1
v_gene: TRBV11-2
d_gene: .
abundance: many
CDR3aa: CASSLVREGRRTEAFF
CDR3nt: TGTGCCAGCAGCTTAGTGAGGGAGGGAAGGCGGACTGAAGCTTTCTTT

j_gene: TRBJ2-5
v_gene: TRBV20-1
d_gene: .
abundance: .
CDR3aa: CSARDSRVLETQYF
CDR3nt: TGCAGTGCCCGGGACTCCCGGGTGTTGGAGACCCAGTACTTC

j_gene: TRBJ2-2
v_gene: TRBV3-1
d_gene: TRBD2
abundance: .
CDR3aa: CASSRRGSGLSNTGELFF
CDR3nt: TGTGCCAGCAGCCGGCGGGGGTCGGGACTCTCTAACACCGGGGAGCTGTTTTTT

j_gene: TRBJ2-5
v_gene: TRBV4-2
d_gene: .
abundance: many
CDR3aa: CASSRLPRGGLYQETQYF
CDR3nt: TGTGCCAGCAGCCGTTTACCTAGGGGCGGGCTGTACCAAGAGACCCAGTACTTC

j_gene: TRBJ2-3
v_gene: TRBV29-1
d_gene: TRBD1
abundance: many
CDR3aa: CSVRTGTGSTDTQYF
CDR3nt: TGCAGCGTTCGAACCGGGACAGGGTCCACAGATACGCAGTATTTT

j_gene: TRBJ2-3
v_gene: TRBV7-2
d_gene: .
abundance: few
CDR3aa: CASSLAPNTDTQYF
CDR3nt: TGTGCCAGCAGCTTAGCGCCGAACACAGATACGCAGTATTTT

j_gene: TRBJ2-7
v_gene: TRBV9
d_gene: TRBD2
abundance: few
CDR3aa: CASSRGTSGAHEQYF
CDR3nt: TGTGCCAGCAGCCGCGGGACTAGCGGGGCCCACGAGCAGTACTTC

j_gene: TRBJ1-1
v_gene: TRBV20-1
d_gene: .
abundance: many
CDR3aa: CSARENQGRTEAFF
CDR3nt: TGCAGTGCTAGAGAAAATCAGGGGAGGACTGAAGCTTTCTTT